This record concerns one TCR beta chain sequence. Its target is unknown. The data were taken from a study of cytomegalovirus exposure and HLA in healthy donors. Study information: Per a later analysis, the 550 to 850 first-cohort and fewer than 150 validation repertoires shared one platform. Findings of the study overall: Cytomegalovirus association was assigned to some 160 TCR beta chains.

Some clones are missing from TCRdb's copy, which holds only in-frame ones; the method was immunoSEQ multiplex PCR. Of 150,000 to 200,000 clones in the sample, roughly nine tenths were seen once. The material sequenced was PBMCs. The receptor's source is a woman under 30 in good health and CMV-seropositive.

CDR3 loop: CASSIANRGSGELFF. CDR3 DNA sequence: TGTGCCAGTAGTATAGCAAACAGGGGGTCCGGGGAGCTGTTTTTT. The V and J genes are TRBV19 and TRBJ2-2; TRBD1 matches at 8 bases. V dropped 1 base and J dropped 6; count of bases not matched to a gene: 4. The CDR3 totals 15 residues. The germline gives CDR1 LNHDA, CDR2 SQIVND (reference sequence).